The sequence of this TCR beta chain was determined in a study of T-cell memory formation after mild COVID-19. This clonotype has a handful of counts. V shed 1 base and J shed 4 bases, with 10 bases lying between them. The CDR3 loop spans 15 amino acids. Germline V gene sequence: CDR1 SEHNR, CDR2 FQNEAQ (reference sequence). In TCRdb, the 5' RACE reads were re-called with MiXCR into one record per CDR3 protein. The repertoire has about 180,000 distinct CDR3 sequences, approximately 17% of them found once; the top ten carry 3% to 4%. The TCR was taken from a man between 18 and 29 years old who had mild COVID-19 (a few samples of this study predate the infection). Cell type and time point are not known. The chain couples TRBV7-9 to TRBJ2-2, with D unclear. Sequencing was performed on PBMCs or a T cell subset sorted from them (not recorded which). CDR3 sequence reads: CASSLGGSVTGELFF. The CDR3 bases are TGTGCCAGCAGCTTAGGTGGCAGCGTCACCGGGGAGCTGTTTTTT.